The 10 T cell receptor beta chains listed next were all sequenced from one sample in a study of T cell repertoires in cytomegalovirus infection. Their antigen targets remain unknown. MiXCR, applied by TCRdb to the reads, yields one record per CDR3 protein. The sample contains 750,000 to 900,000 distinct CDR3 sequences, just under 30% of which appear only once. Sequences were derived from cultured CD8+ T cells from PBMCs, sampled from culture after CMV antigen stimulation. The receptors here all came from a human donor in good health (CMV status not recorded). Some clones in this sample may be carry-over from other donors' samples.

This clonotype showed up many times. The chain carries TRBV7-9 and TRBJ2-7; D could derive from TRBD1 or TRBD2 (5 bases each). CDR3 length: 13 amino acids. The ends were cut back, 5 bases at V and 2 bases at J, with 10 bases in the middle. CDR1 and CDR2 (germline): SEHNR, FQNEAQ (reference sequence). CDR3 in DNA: TGTGCCAGCAGCCAAGTGGGGGCCTACGAGCAGTACGTC. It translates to CASSQVGAYEQYV.

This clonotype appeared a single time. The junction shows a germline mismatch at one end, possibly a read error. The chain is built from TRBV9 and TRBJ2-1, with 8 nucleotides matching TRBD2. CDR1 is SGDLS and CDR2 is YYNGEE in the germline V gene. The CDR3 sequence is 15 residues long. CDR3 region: CASSARGGSYSEQFF. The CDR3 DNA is TGTGCCAGCAGCGCGCGCGGGGGGTCCTACAGTGAGCAGTTCTTC.

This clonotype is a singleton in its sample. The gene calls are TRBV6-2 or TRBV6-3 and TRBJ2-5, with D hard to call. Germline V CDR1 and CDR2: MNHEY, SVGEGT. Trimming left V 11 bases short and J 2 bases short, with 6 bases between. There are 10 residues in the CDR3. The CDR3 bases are TGTGCCTGCCGGCAAGAGACCCAGTACTTC. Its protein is CACRQETQYF.

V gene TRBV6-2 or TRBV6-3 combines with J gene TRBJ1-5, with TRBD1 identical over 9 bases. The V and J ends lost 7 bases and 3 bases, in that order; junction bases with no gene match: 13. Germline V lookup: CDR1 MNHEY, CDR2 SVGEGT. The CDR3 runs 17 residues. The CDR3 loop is CASISNRGPPFNQPQHF. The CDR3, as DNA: TGTGCCAGCATCTCGAACAGGGGGCCACCCTTCAATCAGCCCCAGCATTTT.

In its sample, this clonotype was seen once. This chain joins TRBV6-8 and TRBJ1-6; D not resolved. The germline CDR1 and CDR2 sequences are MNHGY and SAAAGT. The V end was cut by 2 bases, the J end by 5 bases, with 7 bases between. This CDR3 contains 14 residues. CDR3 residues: CASSYLGDNSPLHF. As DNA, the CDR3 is TGTGCCAGCAGTTACCTGGGTGATAATTCACCCCTCCACTTT.

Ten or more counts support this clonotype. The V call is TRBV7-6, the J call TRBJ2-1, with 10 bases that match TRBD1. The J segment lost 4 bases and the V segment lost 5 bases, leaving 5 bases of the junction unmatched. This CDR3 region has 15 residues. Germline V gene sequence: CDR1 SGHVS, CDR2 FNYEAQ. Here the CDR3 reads CASSGDRGPYNEQFF. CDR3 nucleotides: TGTGCCAGCAGCGGAGACAGGGGGCCGTACAATGAGCAGTTCTTC.

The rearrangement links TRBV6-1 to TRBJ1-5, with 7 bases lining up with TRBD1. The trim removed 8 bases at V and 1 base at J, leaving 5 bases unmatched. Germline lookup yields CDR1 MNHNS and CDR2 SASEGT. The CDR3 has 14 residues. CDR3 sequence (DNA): TGTGCCAGCGGAACACAGGGGAGCAATCAGCCCCAGCATTTT. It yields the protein CASGTQGSNQPQHF.

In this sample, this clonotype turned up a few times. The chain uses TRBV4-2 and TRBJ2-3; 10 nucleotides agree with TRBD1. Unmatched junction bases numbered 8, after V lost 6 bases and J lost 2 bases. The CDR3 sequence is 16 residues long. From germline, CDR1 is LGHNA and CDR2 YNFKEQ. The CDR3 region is CASRPPGTGDTDTQYF. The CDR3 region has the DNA TGTGCCAGCAGACCTCCCGGGACAGGGGACACAGATACGCAGTATTTT.

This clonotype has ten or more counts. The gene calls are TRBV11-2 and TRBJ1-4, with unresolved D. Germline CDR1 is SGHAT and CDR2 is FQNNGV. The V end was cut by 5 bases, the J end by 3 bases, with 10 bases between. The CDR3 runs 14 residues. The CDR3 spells CASSPGRANEKLFF. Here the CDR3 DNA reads TGTGCCAGCAGCCCCGGCCGAGCTAATGAAAAACTGTTTTTT.

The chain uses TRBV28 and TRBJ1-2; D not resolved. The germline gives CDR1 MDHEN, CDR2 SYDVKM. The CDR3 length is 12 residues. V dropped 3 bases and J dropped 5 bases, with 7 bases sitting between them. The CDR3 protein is CASSFWDYGYTF. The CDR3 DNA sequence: TGTGCCAGCAGTTTTTGGGATTATGGCTACACCTTC.